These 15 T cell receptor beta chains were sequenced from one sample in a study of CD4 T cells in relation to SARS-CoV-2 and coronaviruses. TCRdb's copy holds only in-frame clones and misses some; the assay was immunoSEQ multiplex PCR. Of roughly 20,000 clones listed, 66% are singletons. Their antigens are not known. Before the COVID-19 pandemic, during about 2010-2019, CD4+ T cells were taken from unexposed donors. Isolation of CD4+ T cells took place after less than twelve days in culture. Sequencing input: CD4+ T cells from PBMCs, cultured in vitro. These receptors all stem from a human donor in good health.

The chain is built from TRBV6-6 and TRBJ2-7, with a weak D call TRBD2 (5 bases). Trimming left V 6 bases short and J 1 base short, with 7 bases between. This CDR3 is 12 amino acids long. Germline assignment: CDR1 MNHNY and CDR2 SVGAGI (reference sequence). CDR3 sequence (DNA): TGTGCCAGCAGAGGAGGTTCCTACGAGCAGTACTTC. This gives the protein CASRGGSYEQYF.

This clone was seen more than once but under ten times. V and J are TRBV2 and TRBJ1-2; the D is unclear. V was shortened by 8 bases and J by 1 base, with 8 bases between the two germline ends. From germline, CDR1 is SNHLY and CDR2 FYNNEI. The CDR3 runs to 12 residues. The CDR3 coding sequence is TGTGCCAGCGCCAGAGTTAACTATGGCTACACCTTC. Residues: CASARVNYGYTF.

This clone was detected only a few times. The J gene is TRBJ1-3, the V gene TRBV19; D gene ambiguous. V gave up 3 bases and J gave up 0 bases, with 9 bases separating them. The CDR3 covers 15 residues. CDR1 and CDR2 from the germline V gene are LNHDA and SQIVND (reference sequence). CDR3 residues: CASSMVEDSGNTIYF. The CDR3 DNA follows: TGTGCCAGTAGTATGGTCGAAGACTCTGGAAACACCATATATTTT.

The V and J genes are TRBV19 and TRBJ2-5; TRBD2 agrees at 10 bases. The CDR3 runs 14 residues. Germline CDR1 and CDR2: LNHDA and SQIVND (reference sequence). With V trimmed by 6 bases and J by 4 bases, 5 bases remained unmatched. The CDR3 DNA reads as TGTGCCAGTAGCTTAGGACTAGCGGCAGAGACCCAGTACTTC. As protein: CASSLGLAAETQYF.

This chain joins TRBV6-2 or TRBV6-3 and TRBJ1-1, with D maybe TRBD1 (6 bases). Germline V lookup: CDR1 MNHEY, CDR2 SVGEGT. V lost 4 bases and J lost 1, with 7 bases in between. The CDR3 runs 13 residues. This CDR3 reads CASSSQGNTEAFF. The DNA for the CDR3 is TGTGCCAGCAGTTCACAGGGGAACACTGAAGCTTTCTTT.

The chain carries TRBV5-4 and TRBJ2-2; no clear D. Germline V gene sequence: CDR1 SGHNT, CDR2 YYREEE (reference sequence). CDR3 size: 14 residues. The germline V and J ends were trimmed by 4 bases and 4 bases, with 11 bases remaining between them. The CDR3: CASSVRLSTGELFF. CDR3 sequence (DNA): TGTGCCAGCAGCGTCAGACTTAGCACCGGGGAGCTGTTTTTT.

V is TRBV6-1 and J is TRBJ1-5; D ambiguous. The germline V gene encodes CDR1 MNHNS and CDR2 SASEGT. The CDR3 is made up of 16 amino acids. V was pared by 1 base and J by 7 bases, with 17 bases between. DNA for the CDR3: TGTGCCAGCAGTGAAGTTGGAGGGAGTATAGGGCAGCCCCAGCATTTT. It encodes CASSEVGGSIGQPQHF.

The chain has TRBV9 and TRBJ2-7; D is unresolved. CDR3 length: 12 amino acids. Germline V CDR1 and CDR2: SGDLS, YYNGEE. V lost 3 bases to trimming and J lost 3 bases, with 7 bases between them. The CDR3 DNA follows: TGTGCCAGCAGCGGGTTGGGCTACGAGCAGTACTTC. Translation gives CASSGLGYEQYF.

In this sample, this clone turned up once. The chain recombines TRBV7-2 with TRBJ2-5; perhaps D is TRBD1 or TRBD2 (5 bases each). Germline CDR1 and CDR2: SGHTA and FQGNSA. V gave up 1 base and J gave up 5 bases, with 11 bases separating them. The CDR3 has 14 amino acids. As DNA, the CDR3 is TGTGCCAGCAGCTTAGATCGGGACGTGGAGACCCAGTACTTC. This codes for CASSLDRDVETQYF.

This CDR3 reads CATNQGGLSGNTIYF. In DNA form, the CDR3 reads TGTGCCACCAACCAAGGGGGACTCTCTGGAAACACCATATATTTT. This chain uses TRBV6-5 with TRBJ1-3; possibly TRBD1 for D (6 bases). The CDR3 runs 15 residues. The germline V gene has CDR1 MNHEY and CDR2 SVGAGI. V was cut by 10 bases and J by 0 bases, with 16 bases left in between.

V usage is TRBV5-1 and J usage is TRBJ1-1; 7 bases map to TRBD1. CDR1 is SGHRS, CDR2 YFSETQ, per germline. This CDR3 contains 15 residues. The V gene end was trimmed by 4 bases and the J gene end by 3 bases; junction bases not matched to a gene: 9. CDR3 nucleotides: TGCGCCAGCAGCATCAGACAGGGAGGGGACACTGAAGCTTTCTTT. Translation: CASSIRQGGDTEAFF.

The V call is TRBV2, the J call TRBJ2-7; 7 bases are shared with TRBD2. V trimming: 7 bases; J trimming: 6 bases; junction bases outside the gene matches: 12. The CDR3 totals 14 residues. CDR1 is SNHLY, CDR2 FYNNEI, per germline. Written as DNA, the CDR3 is TGTGCCAGCAAGGGACTACGTGGAGCCTCCGAGCAGTACTTC. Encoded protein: CASKGLRGASEQYF.

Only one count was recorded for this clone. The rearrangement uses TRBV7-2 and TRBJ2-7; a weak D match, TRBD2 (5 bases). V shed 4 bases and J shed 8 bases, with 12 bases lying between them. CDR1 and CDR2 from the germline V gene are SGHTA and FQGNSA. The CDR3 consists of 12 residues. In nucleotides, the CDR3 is TGTGCCAGCAGCTCGGGGAAAACTAAGCAGTACTTC. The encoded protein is CASSSGKTKQYF.

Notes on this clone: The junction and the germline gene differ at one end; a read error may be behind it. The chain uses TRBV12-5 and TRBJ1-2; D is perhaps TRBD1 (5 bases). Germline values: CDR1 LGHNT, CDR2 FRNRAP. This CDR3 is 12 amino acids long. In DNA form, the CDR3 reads TGTGCTAGTGGATTGGGGGGTGGAGGCTACACCTTC. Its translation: CASGLGGGGYTF.

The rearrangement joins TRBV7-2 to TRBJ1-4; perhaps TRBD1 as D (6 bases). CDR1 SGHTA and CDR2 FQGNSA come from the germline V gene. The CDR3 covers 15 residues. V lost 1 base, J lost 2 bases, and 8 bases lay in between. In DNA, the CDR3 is TGTGCCAGCAGCTTAGGACAGGTTACTAATGAAAAACTGTTTTTT. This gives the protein CASSLGQVTNEKLFF.